The clone carrying this T cell receptor beta chain was seen only a few times. The target antigen is unknown. The authors made TCR beta libraries by quantitative 5'-RACE with molecular barcodes. Each CDR3 protein is one row after TCRdb ran MiXCR on the 5' RACE reads. Among about 750,000 distinct CDR3 sequences listed, around 20% were seen once. The data derive from a study of CD8 T cells in ankylosing spondylitis. Findings of the study overall: Reportedly, disease-linked clones are significantly enriched in ankylosing spondylitis patients' matched synovial fluid. Characteristic of ankylosing spondylitis blood, it appeared, was a TCR beta motif comprising about eight highly homologous variants. The authors found the disease-linked clones to be CD8+ and relatively rare in peripheral blood.

With V trimmed by 4 bases and J by 4 bases, 8 bases remained unmatched. The CDR3 loop spans 16 amino acids. Sequencing input: blood, either unsorted or a sorted T cell fraction (not recorded which). This chain uses TRBV12-3 or TRBV12-4 with TRBJ1-2; 11 positions agree with TRBD1. This sequence originates from a male donor with ankylosing spondylitis. The CDR3 is CASSSSDRGLGYGYTF. CDR3 DNA sequence: TGTGCCAGCAGTTCCTCGGACAGGGGGCTTGGCTATGGCTACACCTTC.